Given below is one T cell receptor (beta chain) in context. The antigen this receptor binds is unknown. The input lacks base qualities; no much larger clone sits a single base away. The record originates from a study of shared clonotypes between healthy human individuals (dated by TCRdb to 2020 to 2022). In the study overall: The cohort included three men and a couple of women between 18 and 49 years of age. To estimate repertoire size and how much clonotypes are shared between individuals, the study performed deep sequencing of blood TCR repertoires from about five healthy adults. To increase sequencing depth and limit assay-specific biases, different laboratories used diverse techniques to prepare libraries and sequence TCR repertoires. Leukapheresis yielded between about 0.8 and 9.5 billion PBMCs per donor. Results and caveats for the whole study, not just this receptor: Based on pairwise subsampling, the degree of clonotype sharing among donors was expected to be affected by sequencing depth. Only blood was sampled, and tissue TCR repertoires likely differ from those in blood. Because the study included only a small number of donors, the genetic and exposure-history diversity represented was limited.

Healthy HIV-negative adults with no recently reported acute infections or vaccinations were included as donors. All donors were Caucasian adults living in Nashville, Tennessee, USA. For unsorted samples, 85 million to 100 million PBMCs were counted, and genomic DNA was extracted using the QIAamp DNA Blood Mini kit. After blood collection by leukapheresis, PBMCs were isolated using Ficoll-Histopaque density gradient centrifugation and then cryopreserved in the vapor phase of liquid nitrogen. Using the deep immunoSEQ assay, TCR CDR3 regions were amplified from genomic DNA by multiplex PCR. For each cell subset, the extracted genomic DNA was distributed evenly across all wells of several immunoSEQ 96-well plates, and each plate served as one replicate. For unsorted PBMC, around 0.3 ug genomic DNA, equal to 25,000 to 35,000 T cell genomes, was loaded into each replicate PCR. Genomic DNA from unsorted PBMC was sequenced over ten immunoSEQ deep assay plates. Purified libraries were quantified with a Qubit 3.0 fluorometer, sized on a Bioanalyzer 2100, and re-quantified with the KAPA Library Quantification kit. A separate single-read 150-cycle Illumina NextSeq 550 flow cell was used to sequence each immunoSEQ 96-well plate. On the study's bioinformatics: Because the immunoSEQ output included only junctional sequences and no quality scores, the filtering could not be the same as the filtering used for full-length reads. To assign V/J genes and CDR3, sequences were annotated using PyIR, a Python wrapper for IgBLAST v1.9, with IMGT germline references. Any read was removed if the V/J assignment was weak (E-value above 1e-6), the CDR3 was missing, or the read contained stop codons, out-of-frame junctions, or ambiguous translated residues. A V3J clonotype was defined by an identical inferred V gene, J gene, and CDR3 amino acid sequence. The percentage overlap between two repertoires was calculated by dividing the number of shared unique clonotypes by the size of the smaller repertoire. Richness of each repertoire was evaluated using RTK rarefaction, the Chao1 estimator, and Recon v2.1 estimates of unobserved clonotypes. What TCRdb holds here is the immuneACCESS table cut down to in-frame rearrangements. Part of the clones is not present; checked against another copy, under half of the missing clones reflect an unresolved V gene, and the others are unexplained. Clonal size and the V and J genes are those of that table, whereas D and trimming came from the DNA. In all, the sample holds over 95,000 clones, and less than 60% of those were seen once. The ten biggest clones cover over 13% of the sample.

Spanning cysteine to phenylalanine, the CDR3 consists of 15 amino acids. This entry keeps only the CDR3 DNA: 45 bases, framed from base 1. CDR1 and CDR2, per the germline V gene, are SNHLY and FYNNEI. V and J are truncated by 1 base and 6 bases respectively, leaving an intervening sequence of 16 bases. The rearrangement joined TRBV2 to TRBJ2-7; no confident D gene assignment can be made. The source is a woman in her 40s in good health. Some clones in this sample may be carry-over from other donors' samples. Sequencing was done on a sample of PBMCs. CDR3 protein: CASSEEGQRWSEQYF. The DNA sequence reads TGTGCCAGCAGTGAAGAAGGGCAACGTTGGTCCGAGCAGTACTTC. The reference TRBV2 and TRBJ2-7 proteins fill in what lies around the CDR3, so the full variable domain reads EPEVTQTPSHQVTQMGQEVILRCVPISNHLYFYWYRQILGQKVEFLVSFYNNEISEKSEIFDDQFSVERPDGSNFTLKIRSTKLEDSAMYFCASSEEGQRWSEQYFGPGTRLTVT.